This paragraph reports one T cell receptor (beta chain). This clonotype has only a few counts. No cognate antigen has been identified for it. Nothing much larger sits one base from this clone, and base qualities are not available. Library method: 5' RACE. The listed sequencing device is Illumina HiSeq 2500. A second PCR of about 7 to 12 cycles was run with a J-beta primer mix and a sample-barcoded 5' primer. A template-switch 5' adaptor carrying 12 random nucleotides introduced a unique molecular identifier onto each TCR beta cDNA molecule. Each sample yielded at least 3 million CDR3-containing paired-end reads. First-strand cDNA synthesis was performed from all RNA using the Mint cDNA synthesis kit, with priming by a TRBC-specific oligonucleotide. Following uracil-DNA glycosylase treatment, all cDNA underwent a first 18-cycle PCR with the universal primers M1SS and BC2_uni_R. Regarding the original processing steps: Normalization of each sample was performed by random selection of 1 million high-quality reads, each carrying a distinct molecular identifier. Instead of being binned into consensus sequences, reads with shared molecular identifiers were discarded. MiTCR, set to a Q25 quality threshold and the strictest error-elimination algorithm, was used for CDR3 identification, clonotype clustering and error correction. Lower-bound total TCR beta diversity was estimated with a nonparametric unseen species model using Euler transformation. TCRdb handled the public reads itself, with Q25 trimming in fastp and clone calling in MiXCR, and kept productive beta chains. Here each entry gathers all rows of one CDR3 protein and keeps the most common genes and DNA. TCRdb, not the original authors, processed these V and J calls. Recorded for this sample are about 1.5 million distinct CDR3 sequences; around 40% of them occurred a single time. The ten largest clones add up to roughly 3.7% of the sample.

This specimen belongs to a study of blood T cells in healthy people across ages (dated by TCRdb to the mid-2010s). Concerning the study at large: Template switching captured roughly one uniquely barcoded TCR beta cDNA molecule per two T cells in model experiments. Age-related changes in TCR beta repertoire diversity were measured in the study by deep sequencing normalized with unique cDNA molecular identifiers. Four age groups were formed from the donors: young (average roughly 16 years), middle-aged (approximately 39), aged (about 62) and long-lived (less than 85). To avoid experimental bias, donors of different ages were randomly spread across the sequencing lanes. Using the same blood draw, the study looked at two additional independent replicas of 1 million unique cDNA reads for two donors, one aged 18 to 29 and the other aged 80 or older. Results the study describes overall, beyond this receptor: Observed TCR beta diversity correlated strongly with the percentage of naive T cells measured by flow cytometry. Since profiling was done on bulk unsorted PBMCs, naive and antigen-experienced compartments could not be conclusively compared. Because the CMV infection status of the donors was unknown, age-related changes in expanded clonotypes may potentially have been confounded. As age increased, observed TCR beta diversity per million T cells dropped in a roughly linear way, and a significant reduction was already evident by age about 40. Total diversity estimates from one million sequenced T cells were considered lower bounds and underestimates. The long-lived group showed more naive CD4+ T cells, fewer expanded clones and increased TCR diversity than the aged group, suggesting age selection.

Donors were 39 systemically healthy Caucasian individuals from Russia aged 6 to 90 years. Around 10 milliliters of peripheral blood were collected from each donor into EDTA-treated Vacutainer tubes. Ficoll-Paque density-gradient centrifugation was used to isolate PBMCs, with at least 6.5 million per sample. Trizol reagent was used to extract total RNA from PBMCs, with at least 6 micrograms per sample. The percentages of naive CD45RAhigh/CD27high T cells were determined by flow cytometry on a PBMC aliquot from every donor. The CDR3 covers 15 residues, taking in both the cysteine and the phenylalanine. The CDR3 DNA has 45 bases and is translated from base 1. CDR1 and CDR2 were assigned from the germline V gene (reference sequence) as DFQATT and SNEGSKA.

Recombination linked TRBV20-1 to TRBJ2-7; TRBD1 is possibly the D segment (5 matching bases). The better agreement between TRBJ2-5 and the DNA end casts doubt on the J call. Specimen: blood. The sequence was obtained from a woman aged 18-29 years in good health. The CDR3 in this case is CSASVRYKGPETQYF. The bases are TGCAGTGCTAGCGTCAGATATAAGGGGCCAGAGACCCAGTACTTC.